The source of this T cell receptor beta chain is a study of blood T cell repertoires in COVID-19. TCRdb keeps only in-frame clones here, not all; method: immunoSEQ multiplex PCR. The repertoire includes some 190,000 clones, around 81% of them detected once, and about 4.3% sits in the top ten. Categorization into cohorts depended on clinical history that participants reported. Looked up from germline, CDR1 is MGHDK and CDR2 is SYGVNS. The V end lost 6 bases, the J end lost 1 base, and 9 bases lay between the germline ends. The CDR3 is made up of 13 amino acids. The chain carries TRBV25-1 and TRBJ1-2, with D unclear. The TCR was taken from a man aged 30 to 45 with acute COVID-19. The material sequenced was PBMCs or T cells enriched from blood (not recorded which). The CDR3 here is CASSQILNYGYTF. The CDR3 bases are TGTGCCAGCAGCCAAATACTTAACTATGGCTACACCTTC.